This T cell receptor beta chain was recovered during a study of T cells after yellow fever vaccination. Study as a whole: Fractions with few cells were prepared using SMART-Seq v4 Ultra Low Input. Study-level results: Contamination of FACS-sorted repertoires by abundant clonotypes from the bulk population could occur. Most clones from primary vaccination were detected again post-booster (around 96% CD4, approximately 90% CD8). Although most clonotypes did not, a small share appeared in both CD4 and CD8 compartments.

Germline V gene data show CDR1 as SQVTM and CDR2 as ANQGSEA. Trimming shortened V by 2 bases and J by 4 bases, and 8 bases separated the two germline ends. There are 12 residues in the CDR3. This clonotype was detected a few times. No antigen is known for it. TCRdb processed the 5' RACE reads anew with MiXCR; each CDR3 protein has one entry. The repertoire has some 600,000 distinct CDR3 sequences, around 16% of them found once; the top ten carry around a sixth. The source is a man in his late teens or twenties who received the YFV17D yellow fever vaccine. Specimen: PBMCs, collected 5 to 6 days after the first yellow fever vaccination. This chain connects TRBV29-1 to TRBJ1-1; D gene uncertain. The CDR3 DNA sequence: TGCAGCGTTGAATGGATGGGCACTGAAGCTTTCTTT. Translation: CSVEWMGTEAFF.